This is a list of T cell receptor beta chains from one sample in a study of shared clonotypes between healthy human individuals. Generated by immunoSEQ multiplex PCR, the TCRdb table keeps only in-frame clones and is missing some. This sample carries 520,000 or so clones, about four fifths of them seen once, and the ten largest clones take 10% to 15%. Sequenced: PBMCs. The receptors come from a woman aged 35 to 49 in good health. Some clones in this sample may be carry-over from other donors' samples. Each CDR3 is given with its conserved first and last residue. Each record gives: J gene, V gene, CDR3 protein.

J: TRBJ2-2; V: TRBV9; CDR3: CASSGDRGLAGESGELFF
J: TRBJ1-2; V: TRBV5-6; CDR3: CASSLKDRVFYGYTF
J: TRBJ1-2; V: TRBV5-1; CDR3: CASSLQGESGYTF
J: TRBJ2-7; V: TRBV6-5; CDR3: CASTYGLAGAYEQYF
J: TRBJ1-1; V: TRBV19; CDR3: CASSPTGGRTEAFF
J: TRBJ2-7; V: TRBV6-9; CDR3: CADPGQGCEQYF
J: TRBJ1-2; V: TRBV4-3; CDR3: CASSQERTGVYGYTF
J: TRBJ2-2; V: TRBV30; CDR3: CARGGGVLVGELFF
J: TRBJ1-6; V: TRBV2; CDR3: CASSEGQVLAFPLHF
J: TRBJ2-7; V: TRBV5-4; CDR3: CASSLWGQGIHF
J: TRBJ2-7; V: TRBV7-9; CDR3: CASEGAHEQYF
J: TRBJ1-5; V: TRBV5-1; CDR3: CASSSGQGDQPQHF
J: TRBJ1-1; V: TRBV9; CDR3: CASSPSAGIDTEAFF
J: TRBJ2-1; V: TRBV5-1; CDR3: CASSLMVGGNNEQFF
J: TRBJ2-3; V: TRBV5-1; CDR3: CASSSGTSTSTDTQYF
J: TRBJ2-7; V: TRBV18; CDR3: CASSTGQGRNEQYF
J: TRBJ1-1; V: TRBV9; CDR3: CASSVDLMNTEAFF
J: TRBJ2-7; V: TRBV6-5; CDR3: CATKRLAGGYEQYF
J: TRBJ1-3; V: TRBV28; CDR3: CASSLSGTGGNTIYF
J: TRBJ2-7; V: TRBV5-1; CDR3: CASSGGQYEQYF
J: TRBJ2-5; V: TRBV7-2; CDR3: CASSSIQETQYF
J: TRBJ2-5; V: TRBV6-6; CDR3: CASRGQETQYF
J: TRBJ2-2; V: TRBV7-3; CDR3: CASSPLTSGGTGELFF
J: TRBJ2-2; V: TRBV4-1; CDR3: CASSQRDRGHLDTGELFF
J: TRBJ2-5; V: TRBV18; CDR3: CASSQEETQYF
J: TRBJ1-2; V: TRBV6-5; CDR3: CASSYSVWGYTF
J: TRBJ2-3; V: TRBV2; CDR3: CASRTGTSWGTQYF
J: TRBJ2-5; V: TRBV10-2; CDR3: CASSGTSDFETQYF
J: TRBJ2-7; V: TRBV5-1; CDR3: CASSFKSGSHEQYF
J: TRBJ2-1; V: TRBV18; CDR3: CASSSSSNEQFF
J: TRBJ1-6; V: TRBV2; CDR3: CASSDQGGYNSPLHF
J: TRBJ2-1; V: TRBV18; CDR3: CASSPPEGPTGFNEQFF